Only a few counts were recorded for the clone carrying this T cell receptor (beta chain). V was pared by 2 bases and J by 5 bases, with 9 bases between. CDR3 length equals 13 residues. Prepared libraries of TCR beta cDNA carried unique molecular identifiers. MiXCR was run by TCRdb on the PCR reads, yielding one entry per CDR3 protein. The sample has some 160,000 distinct CDR3 sequences; about 37% are singletons. This entry comes from a study of post-analysis software for immune sequencing data. The J gene is TRBJ1-2, the V gene TRBV12-3 or TRBV12-4, with a weak D call TRBD1 (5 bases). Source: blood, taken after autologous hematopoietic stem cell transplantation. The clonotype originates from a girl aged 10 to 17 with multiple sclerosis. As DNA, the CDR3 is TGTGCCAGCAGTTTAACGGGGCCTTATGGCTACACCTTC. Translating it yields CASSLTGPYGYTF.